This TCR beta chain comes out of a study of tumor and adjacent non-tumor tissue in lung cancer. Broader study findings: Higher tumor TCR diversity was associated with shorter survival.

On this clonotype: Its cognate antigen is unknown. This may arise from a read error, as a much more abundant clone is one base away.

TCRbeta libraries were built with three rounds of nested PCR, modified from ARM-PCR. TCRdb used MiXCR to reprocess the multiplex PCR reads, holding one entry per CDR3 protein. Among some 100,000 distinct CDR3 sequences listed, approximately 82% were seen once. The V segment lost 5 bases and the J segment 11 bases; nucleotides outside the gene matches: 6. CDR1 MNHEY and CDR2 SVGEGT come from the germline V gene. The CDR3 consists of 11 residues. The template was RNA from unsorted bulk tissue. The sequencing sample was made of lung tumor tissue. The V call is TRBV6-2 or TRBV6-3, the J call TRBJ2-7, with 7 nucleotides matching TRBD1. This sequence was found in a woman aged 55-69 years with non-small cell lung cancer. The CDR3 DNA reads TGTGCCAGCAGTCACTTTGACAGGGAGTACTTC. It specifies CASSHFDREYF.